The 12 T cell receptor beta chains in this list originate from one sample, sequenced in a study of T cell changes during pregnancy in multiple sclerosis. TCRdb's table, derived via immunoSEQ multiplex PCR, lists solely in-frame clones and lacks some. The table has about 86,000 clones, approximately 90% seen once. The sample in question was peripheral blood, obtained in the first trimester of pregnancy. The receptors were sampled from a female donor in good health, enrolled as a control in a pregnancy study.

This clone was detected once. The gene calls are TRBV6-6 and TRBJ1-1; 8 positions agree with TRBD1. The CDR3 length is 16 residues. V lost 9 bases and J lost 1; bases outside the gene matches: 13. CDR1 MNHNY and CDR2 SVGAGI come from the germline V gene (reference sequence). CDR3 nucleotides: TGTGCCAGTCGAAAAAGGCAGGGGGCCGGGAACACTGAAGCTTTCTTT. It yields the protein CASRKRQGAGNTEAFF.

The V and J genes are TRBV7-8 and TRBJ2-7; 7 nucleotides line up with TRBD1. V was pared by 6 bases and J by 0 bases, with 2 bases of the junction left unmatched. The CDR3 has 13 residues. Germline V CDR1 and CDR2: SGHVS, FQNEAQ. CDR3 in amino acids: CASRRDSSYEQYF. In DNA, the CDR3 is TGTGCCAGCAGGAGGGACAGCTCCTACGAGCAGTACTTC.

Comment on this clone: The same CDR3 also results from other DNA sequences found in this sample. This chain links TRBV11-2 with TRBJ2-7; D gene unclear. The CDR3 spans 13 residues. CDR1 is SGHAT, CDR2 FQNNGV, per germline. Trimming stripped 5 bases from V and 0 bases from J, with 8 bases between. In DNA form, the CDR3 reads TGTGCCAGCAGCCTACAGACCTCCTACGAGCAGTACTTC. Its translation: CASSLQTSYEQYF.

This chain connects TRBV7-6 to TRBJ1-1; TRBD1 matches at 9 bases. V lost 5 bases, J lost 1 base, and 8 bases stayed unmatched. This CDR3 contains 16 residues. The germline gives CDR1 SGHVS, CDR2 FNYEAQ. The DNA of the CDR3 is TGTGCCAGCAGCAGGTGGACAGGGGATGGGAACACTGAAGCTTTCTTT. Its protein product is CASSRWTGDGNTEAFF.

The rearrangement joins TRBV29-1 to TRBJ1-1, with 8 bases identical to TRBD1. In germline, CDR1 is SQVTM, CDR2 ANQGSEA. CDR3 length: 14 residues. After removal of 2 bases from V and 4 bases from J, the junction contained 6 bases not matched to a gene. CDR3 region: CSVEWGQDFTEAFF. In DNA form, the CDR3 reads TGCAGCGTTGAATGGGGACAGGATTTCACTGAAGCTTTCTTT.

For the CDR3, the DNA is TGTGCCACCGTCCGGACTAGCGCGATCACCGGGGAGCTGTTTTTT. As protein: CATVRTSAITGELFF. The J gene is TRBJ2-2, the V gene TRBV6-5; the match to TRBD2 covers 9 bases. With 10 bases clipped from V and 4 bases from J, the junction kept 10 bases outside the gene matches. The germline V gene has CDR1 MNHEY and CDR2 SVGAGI. The CDR3 extends over 15 amino acids.

This chain joins TRBV19 and TRBJ1-2; D is undetermined. Between the trimmed V and J ends, which lost 10 bases and 5 bases, there was a span of 14 bases. Germline CDR1 reads LNHDA; CDR2 reads SQIVND (reference sequence). This CDR3 has 12 residues. The chain's CDR3 is CATHSVLYGYTF. The DNA for the CDR3 is TGTGCCACCCACAGTGTCCTTTATGGCTACACCTTC. Full variable domain (outside the CDR3, taken from reference TRBV19 and TRBJ1-2): DGGITQSPKYLFRKEGQNVTLSCEQNLNHDAMYWYRQDPGQGLRLIYYSQIVNDFQKGDIAEGYSVSREKKESFPLTVTSAQKNPTAFYLCATHSVLYGYTFGSGTRLTVV.

V gene TRBV15 combines with J gene TRBJ2-7; 9 bases align to TRBD2. Germline CDR1 LNHNV, CDR2 YYDKDF (reference sequence). V shed 1 base and J 1 base; nucleotides not matched to a gene: 2. This CDR3 is 15 amino acids long. CDR3 sequence reads: CATSRGGLASYEQYF. CDR3 coding DNA: TGTGCCACCAGCAGAGGCGGACTAGCGTCCTACGAGCAGTACTTC.

The V and J genes are TRBV29-1 and TRBJ2-1, with 14 nucleotides matching TRBD2. Germline lookup yields CDR1 SQVTM and CDR2 ANQGSEA. The CDR3 is 18 amino acids. Trimming took 4 bases from V and 5 from J; bases not matched to a gene: 13. The CDR3 DNA reads TGCAGCGTTGTGGGGACTAGCGGGGGCCGGGGGGGAAACAATGAGCAGTTCTTC. The encoded protein is CSVVGTSGGRGGNNEQFF.

The chain links TRBV11-2 to TRBJ2-3; unclear D gene. This CDR3 spans 13 amino acids. Germline values: CDR1 SGHAT, CDR2 FQNNGV. V lost 0 bases, J lost 6 bases, and 7 bases lay in between. The chain's CDR3 is CASSLDRQDTQYF. The DNA of the CDR3 is TGTGCCAGCAGCTTAGATCGCCAGGATACGCAGTATTTT.

The chain recombines TRBV9 with TRBJ1-1, with TRBD1 identical over 9 bases. The CDR3 consists of 13 residues. Trimming took 7 bases from V and 3 from J; bases not matched to a gene: 4. CDR1 and CDR2 (germline): SGDLS, YYNGEE. CDR3 in amino acids: CASGQGIYTEAFF. CDR3 nucleotide sequence: TGTGCCAGCGGACAGGGGATATACACTGAAGCTTTCTTT.

The CDR3 is CASSLGGQGERGYTF. The CDR3 DNA sequence: TGTGCCAGCAGCTTAGGTGGACAGGGGGAGCGGGGCTACACCTTC. The V and J genes are TRBV7-9 and TRBJ1-2; 10 nucleotides line up with TRBD1. The CDR3 runs 15 residues. Per the germline V gene, CDR1 is SEHNR and CDR2 is FQNEAQ (reference sequence). The J segment lost 8 bases and the V segment lost 1 base, leaving 7 bases of the junction unmatched. Full variable domain (remainder filled in from reference TRBV7-9 and TRBJ1-2): DTGVSQNPRHKITKRGQNVTFRCDPISEHNRLYWYRQTLGQGPEFLTYFQNEAQLEKSRLLSDRFSAERPKGSFSTLEIQRTEQGDSAMYLCASSLGGQGERGYTFGSGTRLTVV.